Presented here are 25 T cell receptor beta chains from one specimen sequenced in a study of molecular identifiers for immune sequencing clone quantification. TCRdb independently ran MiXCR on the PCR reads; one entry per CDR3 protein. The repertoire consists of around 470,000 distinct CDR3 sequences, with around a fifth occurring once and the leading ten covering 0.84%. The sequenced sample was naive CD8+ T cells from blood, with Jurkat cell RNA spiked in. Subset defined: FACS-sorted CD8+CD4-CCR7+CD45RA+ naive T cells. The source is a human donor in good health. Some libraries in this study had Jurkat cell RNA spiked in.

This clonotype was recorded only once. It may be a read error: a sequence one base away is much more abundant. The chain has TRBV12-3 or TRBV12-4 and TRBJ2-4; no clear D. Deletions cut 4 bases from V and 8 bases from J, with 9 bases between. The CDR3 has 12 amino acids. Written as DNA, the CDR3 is TGTGCCAGCAGTTCTGACGGTTACATTCAGTACTTC. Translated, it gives CASSSDGYIQYF.

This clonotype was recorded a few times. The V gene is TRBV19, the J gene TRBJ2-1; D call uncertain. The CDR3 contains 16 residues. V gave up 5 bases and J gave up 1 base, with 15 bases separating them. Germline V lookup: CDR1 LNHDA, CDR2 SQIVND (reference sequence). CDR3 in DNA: TGTGCCAGTAGTCCTCTGGCTGACTTGTCCTACAATGAGCAGTTCTTC. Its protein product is CASSPLADLSYNEQFF.

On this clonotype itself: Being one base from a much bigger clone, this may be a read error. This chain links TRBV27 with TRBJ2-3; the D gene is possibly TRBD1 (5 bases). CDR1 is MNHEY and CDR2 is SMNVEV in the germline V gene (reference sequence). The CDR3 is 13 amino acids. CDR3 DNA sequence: TGTGCCAGCAGACCCGGACACACAGGTACGCAGTATTTT. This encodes CASRPGHTGTQYF.

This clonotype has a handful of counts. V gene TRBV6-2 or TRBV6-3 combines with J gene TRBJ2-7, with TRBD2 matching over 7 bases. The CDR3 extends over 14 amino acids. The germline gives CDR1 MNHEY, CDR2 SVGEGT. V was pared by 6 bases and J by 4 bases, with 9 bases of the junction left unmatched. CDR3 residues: CASSRGEGTYEQYF. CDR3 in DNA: TGTGCCAGCAGCCGAGGGGAGGGCACTTACGAGCAGTACTTC.

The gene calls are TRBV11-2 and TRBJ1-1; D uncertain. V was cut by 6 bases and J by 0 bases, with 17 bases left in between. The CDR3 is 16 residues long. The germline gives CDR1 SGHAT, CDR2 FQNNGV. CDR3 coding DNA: TGTGCCAGCAGTCCCTTCTTTGGCAGTATGAACACTGAAGCTTTCTTT. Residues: CASSPFFGSMNTEAFF.

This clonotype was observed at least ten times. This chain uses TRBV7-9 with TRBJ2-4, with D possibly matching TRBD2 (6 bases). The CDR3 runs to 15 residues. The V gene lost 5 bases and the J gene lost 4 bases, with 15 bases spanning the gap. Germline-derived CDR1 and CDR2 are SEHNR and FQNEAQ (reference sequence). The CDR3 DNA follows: TGTGCCAGCAGCCATGCGAGCGGAGGGAAAAACATTCAGTACTTC. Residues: CASSHASGGKNIQYF.

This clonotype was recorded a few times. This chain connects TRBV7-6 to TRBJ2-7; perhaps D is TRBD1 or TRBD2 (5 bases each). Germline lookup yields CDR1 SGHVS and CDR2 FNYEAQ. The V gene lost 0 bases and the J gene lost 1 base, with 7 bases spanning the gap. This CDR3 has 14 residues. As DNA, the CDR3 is TGTGCCAGCAGCTTAGCGGGGGAGTCCTACGAGCAGTACTTC. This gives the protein CASSLAGESYEQYF.

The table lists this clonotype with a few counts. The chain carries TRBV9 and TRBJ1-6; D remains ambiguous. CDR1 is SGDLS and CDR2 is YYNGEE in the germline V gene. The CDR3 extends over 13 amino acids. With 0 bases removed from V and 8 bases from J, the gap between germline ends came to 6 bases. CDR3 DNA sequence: TGTGCCAGCAGCGTAGTTTCGGATTCACCCCTCCACTTT. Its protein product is CASSVVSDSPLHF.

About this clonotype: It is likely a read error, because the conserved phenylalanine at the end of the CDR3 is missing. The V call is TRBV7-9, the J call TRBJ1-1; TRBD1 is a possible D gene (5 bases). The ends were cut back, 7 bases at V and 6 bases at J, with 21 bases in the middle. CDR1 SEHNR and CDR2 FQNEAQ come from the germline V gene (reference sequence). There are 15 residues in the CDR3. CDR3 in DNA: TGTGCCAGCACCCTCACATTCCAGGGTTCCCCTGAAGCTTTCCTT. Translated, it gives CASTLTFQGSPEAFL.

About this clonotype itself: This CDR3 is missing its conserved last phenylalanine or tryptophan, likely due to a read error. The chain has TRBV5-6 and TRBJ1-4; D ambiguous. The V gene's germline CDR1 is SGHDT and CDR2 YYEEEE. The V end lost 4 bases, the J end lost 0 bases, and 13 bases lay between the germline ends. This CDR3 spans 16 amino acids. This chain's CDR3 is CASSPDPGATNEKLFS. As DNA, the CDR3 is TGTGCCAGCAGCCCCGACCCGGGAGCAACTAATGAAAAACTGTTTTCT.

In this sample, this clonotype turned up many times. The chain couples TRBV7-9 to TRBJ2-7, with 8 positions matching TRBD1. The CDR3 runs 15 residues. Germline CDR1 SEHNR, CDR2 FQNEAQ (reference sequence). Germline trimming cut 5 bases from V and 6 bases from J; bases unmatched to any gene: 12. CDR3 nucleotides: TGTGCCAGCAGCCCTGGGCAGGGGGCAGCTCGCGAGCAGTACTTC. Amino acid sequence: CASSPGQGAAREQYF.

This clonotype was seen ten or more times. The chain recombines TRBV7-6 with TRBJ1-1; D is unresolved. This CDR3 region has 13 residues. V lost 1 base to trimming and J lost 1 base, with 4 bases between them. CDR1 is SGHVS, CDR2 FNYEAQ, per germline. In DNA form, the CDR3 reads TGTGCCAGCAGCTTAGAGCAGAACACTGAAGCTTTCTTT. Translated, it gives CASSLEQNTEAFF.

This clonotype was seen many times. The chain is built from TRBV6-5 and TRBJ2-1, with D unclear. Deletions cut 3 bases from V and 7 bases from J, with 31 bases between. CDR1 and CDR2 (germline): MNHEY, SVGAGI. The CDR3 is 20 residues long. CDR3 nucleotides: TGTGCCAGCAGTTATAGATGGCGGACCGAGTCGGCCCCGTTGCGGAATGAGCAGTTCTTC. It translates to CASSYRWRTESAPLRNEQFF.

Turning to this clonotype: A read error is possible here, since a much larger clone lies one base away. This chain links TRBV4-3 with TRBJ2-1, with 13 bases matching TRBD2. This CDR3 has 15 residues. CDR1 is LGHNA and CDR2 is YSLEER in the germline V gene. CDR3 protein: CASSQGTSGVNEQLF. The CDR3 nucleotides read TGCGCCAGCAGCCAGGGGACTAGCGGGGTCAATGAGCAGCTCTTC.

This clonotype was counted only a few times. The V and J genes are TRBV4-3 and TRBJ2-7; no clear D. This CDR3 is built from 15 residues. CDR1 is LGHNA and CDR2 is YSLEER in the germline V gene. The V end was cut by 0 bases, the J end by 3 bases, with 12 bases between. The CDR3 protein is CASSQDWARSYEQYF. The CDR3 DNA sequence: TGCGCCAGCAGCCAAGATTGGGCTAGGAGCTACGAGCAGTACTTC.

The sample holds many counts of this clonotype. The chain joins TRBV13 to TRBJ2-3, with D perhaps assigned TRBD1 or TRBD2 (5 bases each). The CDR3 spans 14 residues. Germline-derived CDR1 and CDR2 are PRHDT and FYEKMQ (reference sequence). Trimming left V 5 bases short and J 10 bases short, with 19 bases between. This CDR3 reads CASSHRPQGGPQYF. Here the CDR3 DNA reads TGTGCCAGCAGCCACCGCCCGCAGGGCGGGCCGCAGTATTTT.

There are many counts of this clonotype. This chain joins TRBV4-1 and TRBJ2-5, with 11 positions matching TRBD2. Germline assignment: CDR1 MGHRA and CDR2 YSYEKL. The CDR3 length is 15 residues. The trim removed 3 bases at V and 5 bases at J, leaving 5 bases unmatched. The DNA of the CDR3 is TGCGCCAGCAGCCACCTACTAGCGGGGGATGAGACCCAGTACTTC. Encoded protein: CASSHLLAGDETQYF.

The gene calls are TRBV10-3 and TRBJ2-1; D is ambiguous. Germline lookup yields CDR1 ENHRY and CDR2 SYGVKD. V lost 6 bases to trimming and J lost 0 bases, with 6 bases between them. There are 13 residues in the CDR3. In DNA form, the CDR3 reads TGTGCCATCAGGGAGAGCTCCTACAATGAGCAGTTCTTC. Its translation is CAIRESSYNEQFF.

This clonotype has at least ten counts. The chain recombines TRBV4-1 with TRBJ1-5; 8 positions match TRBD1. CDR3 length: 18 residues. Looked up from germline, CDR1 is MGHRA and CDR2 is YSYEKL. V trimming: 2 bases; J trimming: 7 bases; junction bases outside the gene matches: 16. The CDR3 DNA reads TGCGCCAGCAGCCAAAGTTTACCGGGACAGGCTATTTTGCAGCCCCAGCATTTT. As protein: CASSQSLPGQAILQPQHF.

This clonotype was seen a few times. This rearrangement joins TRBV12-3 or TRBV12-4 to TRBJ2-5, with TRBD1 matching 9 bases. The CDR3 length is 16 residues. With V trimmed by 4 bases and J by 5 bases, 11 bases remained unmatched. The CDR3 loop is CASSSRTGVSRETQYF. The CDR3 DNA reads TGTGCCAGCAGTTCCCGGACAGGGGTTTCGAGGGAGACCCAGTACTTC.

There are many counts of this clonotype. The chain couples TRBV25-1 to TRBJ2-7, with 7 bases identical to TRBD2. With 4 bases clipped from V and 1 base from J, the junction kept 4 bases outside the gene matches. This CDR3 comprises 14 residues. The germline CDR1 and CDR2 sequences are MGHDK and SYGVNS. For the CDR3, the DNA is TGTGCCAGCAGTGTGTCTAGCGGTTCCTACGAGCAGTACTTC. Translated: CASSVSSGSYEQYF.

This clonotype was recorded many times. Written as DNA, the CDR3 is TGTGCCAGCAGCCCTACGGGACAGGGGGCCTACGAGCAGTACTTC. This encodes CASSPTGQGAYEQYF. The V gene is TRBV7-9, the J gene TRBJ2-7, with 11 bases lining up with TRBD1. CDR1 is SEHNR, CDR2 FQNEAQ, per germline (reference sequence). The CDR3 runs 15 residues. J lost 2 bases, V lost 5 bases, and 5 bases had no gene match. Full variable domain (rest looked up from reference TRBV7-9 and TRBJ2-7): DTGVSQNPRHKITKRGQNVTFRCDPISEHNRLYWYRQTLGQGPEFLTYFQNEAQLEKSRLLSDRFSAERPKGSFSTLEIQRTEQGDSAMYLCASSPTGQGAYEQYFGPGTRLTVT.

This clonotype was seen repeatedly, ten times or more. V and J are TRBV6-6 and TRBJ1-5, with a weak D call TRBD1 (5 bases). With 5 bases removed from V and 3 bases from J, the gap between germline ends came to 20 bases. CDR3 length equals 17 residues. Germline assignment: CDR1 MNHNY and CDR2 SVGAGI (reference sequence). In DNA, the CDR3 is TGTGCCAGCAGTCTTATTATACAGTGGGGGTCCAATCAGCCCCAGCATTTT. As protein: CASSLIIQWGSNQPQHF.

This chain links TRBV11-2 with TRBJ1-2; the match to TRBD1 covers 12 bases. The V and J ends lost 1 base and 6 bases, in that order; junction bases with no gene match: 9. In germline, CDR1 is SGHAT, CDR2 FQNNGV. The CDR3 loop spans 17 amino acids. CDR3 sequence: CASSLGGPGQGADGYTF. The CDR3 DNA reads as TGTGCCAGCAGCTTAGGAGGCCCGGGACAGGGGGCGGATGGCTACACCTTC.

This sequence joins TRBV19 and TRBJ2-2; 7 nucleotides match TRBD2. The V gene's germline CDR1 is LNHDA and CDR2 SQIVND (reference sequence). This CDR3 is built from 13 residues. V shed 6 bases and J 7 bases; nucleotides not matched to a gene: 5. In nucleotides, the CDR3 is TGTGCCAGTAGGGTGACTAGCCTCGGGGAGCTGTTTTTT. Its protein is CASRVTSLGELFF. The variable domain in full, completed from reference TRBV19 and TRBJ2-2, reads DGGITQSPKYLFRKEGQNVTLSCEQNLNHDAMYWYRQDPGQGLRLIYYSQIVNDFQKGDIAEGYSVSREKKESFPLTVTSAQKNPTAFYLCASRVTSLGELFFGEGSRLTVL.